Shown below are 14 T cell receptor beta chains from a single sample sequenced in a study of blood T cell repertoires in COVID-19. Sequencing was performed with immunoSEQ multiplex PCR; in TCRdb, only in-frame clones are kept and a portion is missing. The sample yields 130,000 or so clones, 75% to 90% seen once. The specimen sequenced was peripheral blood. These TCRs come from a human donor in a cohort sampled during active COVID-19.

About this clone: One end of the junction does not line up with germline, which may come from a read error. The chain joins TRBV2 to TRBJ1-1, with unresolved D. The CDR3 covers 13 residues. The germline V gene encodes CDR1 SNHLY and CDR2 FYNNEI. The CDR3 spells CASSEALQMGQSF. CDR3 bases: TGTGCCAGCAGTGAAGCGCTTCAAATGGGCCAGTCCTTT.

This clone appeared once. The chain is built from TRBV29-1 and TRBJ1-1, with TRBD1 as a possible D gene (5 bases). Germline V gives CDR1 SQVTM, CDR2 ANQGSEA. Trimming cost V 6 bases and J 11 bases, with 16 bases left between them. CDR3 length equals 11 residues. The CDR3 DNA reads as TGCAGCGTAATGGGCGGGGCCGAGGCTTTCTTT. This encodes CSVMGGAEAFF.

The J gene is TRBJ2-1, the V gene TRBV9; 10 nucleotides agree with TRBD2. V gave up 4 bases and J gave up 3 bases; unmatched junction bases: 10. Looked up from germline, CDR1 is SGDLS and CDR2 is YYNGEE. The CDR3 contains 17 residues. The CDR3 loop reads CASSLTGTSANYNEQFF. CDR3 nucleotides: TGTGCCAGCAGCCTAACCGGGACTAGCGCGAACTACAATGAGCAGTTCTTC.

The chain has TRBV10-3 and TRBJ2-3, with 8 bases lining up with TRBD2. The junction had 10 bases not matched to a gene; V was cut back by 8 bases and J by 6 bases. The germline CDR1 and CDR2 sequences are ENHRY and SYGVKD. The length of the CDR3 is 14 residues. In DNA, the CDR3 is TGTGCCATCTTATCCGGGACTAGTGGTGATACGCAGTATTTT. This encodes CAILSGTSGDTQYF.

The rearrangement links TRBV6-6 to TRBJ2-2; tentative D call: TRBD1 (6 bases). The CDR3 contains 15 residues. The V end was cut by 6 bases, the J end by 2 bases, with 13 bases between. CDR1 and CDR2 (germline): MNHNY, SVGAGI (reference sequence). The CDR3 DNA is TGTGCCAGCAGGGGAGCACAGGGAAACACCGGGGAGCTGTTTTTT. It specifies CASRGAQGNTGELFF.

This chain's CDR3 is CASVINQPQHF. As DNA, the CDR3 is TGTGCCAGCGTTATTAATCAGCCCCAGCATTTT. This chain uses TRBV21-1 with TRBJ1-5. TRBV21-1 corresponds to a pseudogene. This CDR3 contains 11 residues.

The chain links TRBV7-9 to TRBJ1-2; D may be TRBD1 (5 bases). The CDR3 contains 13 residues. The V end was cut by 5 bases, the J end by 4 bases, with 11 bases between. Per the germline V gene, CDR1 is SEHNR and CDR2 is FQNEAQ (reference sequence). The CDR3 DNA reads TGTGCCAGCAGCCCGCAGACAGTCTATGGCTACACCTTC. Protein: CASSPQTVYGYTF.

CDR3 sequence (DNA): TGTGCCAGCAGCACCCTGGAAACTAGCGGAGAGCAGTTCTTC. Translating gives CASSTLETSGEQFF. The chain combines TRBV6-2 or TRBV6-3 with TRBJ2-1; TRBD2 aligns across 8 bases. Trimming took 6 bases from V and 10 from J; bases not matched to a gene: 11. Germline V lookup: CDR1 MNHEY, CDR2 SVGEGT. The CDR3 is 14 residues long.

This clone was picked up one time. The V call is TRBV7-2, the J call TRBJ2-1; no clear D. The CDR3 has 13 residues. Germline V CDR1 and CDR2: SGHTA, FQGNSA. Trimming removed 5 bases from V and 2 bases from J, with 7 bases in between. In nucleotides, the CDR3 is TGTGCCAGCAGCCCGACTGCCTACAATGAGCAGTTCTTC. This sequence encodes CASSPTAYNEQFF. The whole variable domain, remainder taken from reference TRBV7-2 and TRBJ2-1, is GAGVSQSPSNKVTEKGKDVELRCDPISGHTALYWYRQSLGQGLEFLIYFQGNSAPDKSGLPSDRFSAERTGGSVSTLTIQRTQQEDSAVYLCASSPTAYNEQFFGPGTRLTVL.

The CDR3: CASSLDRDRGRDQPQHF. CDR3 sequence (DNA): TGTGCCAGCAGCTTAGACCGGGACAGGGGGCGAGATCAGCCCCAGCATTTT. The gene calls are TRBV7-8 and TRBJ1-5; 12 bases match TRBD1. Germline CDR1 reads SGHVS; CDR2 reads FQNEAQ. CDR3 length: 17 amino acids. V was pared by 1 base and J by 5 bases, with 6 bases of the junction left unmatched.

The chain couples TRBV2 to TRBJ2-5; TRBD2 agrees at 8 bases. Per germline, CDR1 SNHLY and CDR2 FYNNEI. The V gene end was trimmed by 7 bases and the J gene end by 1 base; junction bases not matched to a gene: 8. The CDR3 sequence is 15 residues long. The CDR3 here is CASTILRGGQETQYF. The CDR3 DNA reads as TGTGCCAGCACGATATTACGGGGGGGCCAAGAGACCCAGTACTTC.

This chain links TRBV6-5 with TRBJ2-7, with D possibly matching TRBD2 (6 bases). Trimming shortened V by 6 bases and J by 0 bases, and 12 bases separated the two germline ends. From germline, CDR1 is MNHEY and CDR2 SVGAGI. CDR3 size: 14 residues. CDR3 sequence: CASRFSGSSYEQYF. Here the CDR3 DNA reads TGTGCCAGCAGATTTAGCGGAAGCTCCTACGAGCAGTACTTC.

In DNA, the CDR3 is TGTGCCTGGAGTGGTGGGGCCACTGAAGCTTTCTTT. It translates to CAWSGGATEAFF. The J gene is TRBJ1-1, the V gene TRBV30; possibly TRBD1 for D (5 bases). Germline assignment: CDR1 GTSNPN and CDR2 SVGIG (reference sequence). The CDR3 consists of 12 residues. Deletions cut 1 base from V and 4 bases from J, with 7 bases between.

The table lists this clone with a few counts. The chain links TRBV5-6 to TRBJ1-2; TRBD1 matches at 8 bases. V gave up 5 bases and J gave up 3 bases; unmatched junction bases: 12. The CDR3 has 16 residues. The germline V gene has CDR1 SGHDT and CDR2 YYEEEE. CDR3 bases: TGTGCCAGCAGAAAAGGACAGGGTTTCAGTGACTATGGCTACACCTTC. Its translation is CASRKGQGFSDYGYTF.